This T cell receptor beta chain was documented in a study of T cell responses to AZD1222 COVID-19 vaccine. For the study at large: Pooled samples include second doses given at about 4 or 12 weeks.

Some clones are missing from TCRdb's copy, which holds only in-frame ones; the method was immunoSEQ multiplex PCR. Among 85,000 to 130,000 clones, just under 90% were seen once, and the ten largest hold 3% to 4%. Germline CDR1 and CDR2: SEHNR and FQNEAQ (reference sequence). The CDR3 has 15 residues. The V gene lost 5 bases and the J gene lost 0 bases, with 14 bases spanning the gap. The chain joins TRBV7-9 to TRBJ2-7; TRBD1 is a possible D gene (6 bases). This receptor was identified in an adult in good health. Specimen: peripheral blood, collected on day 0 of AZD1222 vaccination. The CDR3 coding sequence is TGTGCCAGCAGCCCGAGGACAGCCAGCTCCTACGAGCAGTACTTC. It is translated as CASSPRTASSYEQYF. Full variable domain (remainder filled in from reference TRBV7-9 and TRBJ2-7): DTGVSQNPRHKITKRGQNVTFRCDPISEHNRLYWYRQTLGQGPEFLTYFQNEAQLEKSRLLSDRFSAERPKGSFSTLEIQRTEQGDSAMYLCASSPRTASSYEQYFGPGTRLTVT.